These 9 T cell receptor beta chains were all obtained from the same sample, sequenced in a study of blood T cell repertoires in COVID-19. Clones were read by immunoSEQ multiplex PCR, and TCRdb kept only the in-frame ones, dropping some. This repertoire shows about 400,000 clones, around 87% found once; its top ten account for 3%. Sequencing used peripheral blood. These receptors were obtained from a human donor in a cohort sampled during active COVID-19.

The chain has TRBV3-1 (or the pseudogene TRBV3-2) and TRBJ2-1; D is unclear. The ends were cut back, 0 bases at V and 10 bases at J, with 13 bases in the middle. The germline V gene encodes CDR1 LGHDT and CDR2 YNNKEL (reference sequence). The CDR3 has 14 residues. The CDR3 DNA reads as TGTGCCAGCAGCCAAGATCATTCCACTACCGAGCAGTTCTTC. Amino acid sequence: CASSQDHSTTEQFF.

The chain combines TRBV27 with TRBJ2-7; 11 positions match TRBD2. This CDR3 spans 18 amino acids. V lost 7 bases to trimming and J lost 4 bases; unmatched junction nucleotides: 18. Germline lookup yields CDR1 MNHEY and CDR2 SMNVEV (reference sequence). This CDR3 reads CASKSIRDSGREIYEQYF. The CDR3 DNA is TGTGCCAGCAAAAGCATCCGGGATAGCGGGAGGGAGATATACGAGCAGTACTTC.

This clone has only one observation. J is TRBJ2-7 and V is TRBV12-3 or TRBV12-4; 9 positions agree with TRBD1. V gave up 10 bases and J gave up 3 bases; unmatched junction bases: 4. This CDR3 spans 12 amino acids. The chain's CDR3 is CATGTGFYEQYF. In DNA form, the CDR3 reads TGTGCCACCGGGACAGGGTTCTACGAGCAGTACTTC.

The V gene is TRBV11-2, the J gene TRBJ1-4; D unresolved. Between the trimmed V and J ends, which lost 3 bases and 3 bases, there was a span of 8 bases. Germline-derived CDR1 and CDR2 are SGHAT and FQNNGV. CDR3 length equals 14 residues. The CDR3 DNA reads TGTGCCAGCAGCTTCGGCAGGTCTAATGAAAAACTGTTTTTT. As protein: CASSFGRSNEKLFF.

CDR3 coding DNA: TGTGCCAGCAGCCCAAACAGGGGTCACGGGGAGCTGTTTTTT. Translation: CASSPNRGHGELFF. V and J are TRBV6-5 and TRBJ2-2; 7 bases agree with TRBD1. Germline V lookup: CDR1 MNHEY, CDR2 SVGAGI. V was clipped by 6 bases and J by 7 bases; unmatched bases: 8. The CDR3 runs to 14 residues.

The chain couples TRBV24-1 to TRBJ1-5; D not certain. The CDR3 consists of 10 residues. Trimming left V 10 bases short and J 9 bases short, with 9 bases between. The germline V gene has CDR1 KGHDR and CDR2 SFDVKD. The DNA for the CDR3 is TGTGCCACTAATCCCTGGCCCCAGCATTTT. This translates into CATNPWPQHF.

V is TRBV5-1 and J is TRBJ2-4; tentatively, D is TRBD2 (6 bases). Germline V gene sequence: CDR1 SGHRS, CDR2 YFSETQ. This CDR3 contains 16 residues. V lost 4 bases and J lost 0, with 14 bases in between. The CDR3 region is CASSDGGTLAKNIQYF. CDR3 in DNA: TGCGCCAGCAGCGACGGGGGTACGTTAGCCAAAAACATTCAGTACTTC.

The chain is built from TRBV7-8 and TRBJ1-1; possibly TRBD1 for D (6 bases). CDR1 is SGHVS, CDR2 FQNEAQ, per germline. This CDR3 comprises 18 residues. V was trimmed by 5 bases and J by 6 bases, leaving 28 bases between them. CDR3 protein: CASSTSIGDKENFPEAFF. As DNA, the CDR3 is TGTGCCAGCAGCACCTCCATCGGGGACAAGGAGAACTTTCCTGAAGCTTTCTTT.

The rearrangement uses TRBV19 and TRBJ1-2, with TRBD1 matching over 7 bases. Germline V gives CDR1 LNHDA, CDR2 SQIVND (reference sequence). The CDR3 length is 15 residues. The trim removed 3 bases at V and 5 bases at J, leaving 9 bases unmatched. The chain's CDR3 is CASSIDPTGRYGYTF. In DNA, the CDR3 is TGTGCCAGTAGTATTGACCCGACAGGGCGATATGGCTACACCTTC.